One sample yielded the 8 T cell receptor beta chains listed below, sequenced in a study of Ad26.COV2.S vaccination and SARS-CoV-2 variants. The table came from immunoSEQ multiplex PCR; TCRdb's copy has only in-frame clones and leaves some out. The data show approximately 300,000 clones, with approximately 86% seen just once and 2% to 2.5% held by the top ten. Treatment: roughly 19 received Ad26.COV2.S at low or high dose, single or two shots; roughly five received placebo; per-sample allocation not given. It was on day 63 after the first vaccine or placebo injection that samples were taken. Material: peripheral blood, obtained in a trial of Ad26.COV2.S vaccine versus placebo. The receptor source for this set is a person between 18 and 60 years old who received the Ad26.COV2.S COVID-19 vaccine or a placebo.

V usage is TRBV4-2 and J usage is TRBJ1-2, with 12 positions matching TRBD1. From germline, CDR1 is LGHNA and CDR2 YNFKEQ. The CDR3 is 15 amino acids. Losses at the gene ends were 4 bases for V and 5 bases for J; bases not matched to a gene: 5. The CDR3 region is CASSRGTGGFYGYTF. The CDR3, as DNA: TGTGCCAGCAGCCGGGGGACAGGGGGCTTTTATGGCTACACCTTC.

CDR3 sequence (DNA): TGTGCCTGGAGCCCCCAGGGGGGCGATGGCTACACCTTC. This codes for CAWSPQGGDGYTF. The V and J genes are TRBV30 and TRBJ1-2; 7 positions match TRBD1. The V gene's germline CDR1 is GTSNPN and CDR2 SVGIG (reference sequence). After removal of 3 bases from V and 6 bases from J, the junction contained 7 bases not matched to a gene. The CDR3 loop spans 13 amino acids.

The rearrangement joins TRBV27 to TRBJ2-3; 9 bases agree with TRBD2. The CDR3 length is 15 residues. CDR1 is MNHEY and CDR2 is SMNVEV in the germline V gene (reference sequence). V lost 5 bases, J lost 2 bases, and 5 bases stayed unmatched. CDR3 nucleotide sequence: TGTGCCAGCAGTCTTGGGACTAGCTTCACAGATACGCAGTATTTT. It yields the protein CASSLGTSFTDTQYF.

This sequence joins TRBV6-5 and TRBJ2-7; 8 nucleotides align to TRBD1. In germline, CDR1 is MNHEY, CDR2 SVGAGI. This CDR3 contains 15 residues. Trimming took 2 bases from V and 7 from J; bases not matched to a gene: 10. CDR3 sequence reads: CASSYGPRQGLEQYF. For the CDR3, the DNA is TGTGCCAGCAGTTACGGGCCGAGACAGGGGCTTGAGCAGTACTTC.

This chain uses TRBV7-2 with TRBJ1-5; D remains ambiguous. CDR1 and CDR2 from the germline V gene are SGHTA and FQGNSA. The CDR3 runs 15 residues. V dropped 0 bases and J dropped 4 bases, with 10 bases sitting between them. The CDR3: CASSLAPGRNQPQHF. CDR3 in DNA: TGTGCCAGCAGCTTAGCGCCTGGGCGAAATCAGCCCCAGCATTTT.

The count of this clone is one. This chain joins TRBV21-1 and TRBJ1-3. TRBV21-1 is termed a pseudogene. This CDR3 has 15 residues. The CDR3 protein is CASSKSSHVRNTIYF. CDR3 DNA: TGTGCCAGCAGCAAATCATCCCACGTCAGAAACACCATATATTTT.

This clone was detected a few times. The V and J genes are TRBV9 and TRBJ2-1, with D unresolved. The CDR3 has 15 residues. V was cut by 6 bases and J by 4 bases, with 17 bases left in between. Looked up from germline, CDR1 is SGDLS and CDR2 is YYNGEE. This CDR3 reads CASTRQPFTYNEQFF. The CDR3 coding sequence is TGTGCCAGCACTAGGCAACCGTTTACGTACAATGAGCAGTTCTTC.

Written as DNA, the CDR3 is TGTGCCAGCAATAGGGTCCCCTACGAGCAGTACTTC. Protein: CASNRVPYEQYF. This sequence joins TRBV2 and TRBJ2-7; D unclear. Germline-derived CDR1 and CDR2 are SNHLY and FYNNEI. With 7 bases removed from V and 2 bases from J, the gap between germline ends came to 9 bases. The CDR3 totals 12 residues.